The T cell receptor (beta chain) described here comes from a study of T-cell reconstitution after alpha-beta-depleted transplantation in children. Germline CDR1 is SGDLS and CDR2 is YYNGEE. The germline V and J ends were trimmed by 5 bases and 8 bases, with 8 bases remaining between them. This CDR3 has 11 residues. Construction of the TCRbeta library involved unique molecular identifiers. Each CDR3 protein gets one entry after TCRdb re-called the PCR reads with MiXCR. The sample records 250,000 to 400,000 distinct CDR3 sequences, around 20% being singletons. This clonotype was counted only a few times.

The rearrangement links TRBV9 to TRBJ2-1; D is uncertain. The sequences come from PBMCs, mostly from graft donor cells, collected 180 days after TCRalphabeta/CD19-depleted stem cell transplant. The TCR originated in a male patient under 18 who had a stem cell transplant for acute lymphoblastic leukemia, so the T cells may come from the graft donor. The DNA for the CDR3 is TGTGCCAGCAGAGGATTGGATGAGCAGTTCTTC. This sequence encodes CASRGLDEQFF.